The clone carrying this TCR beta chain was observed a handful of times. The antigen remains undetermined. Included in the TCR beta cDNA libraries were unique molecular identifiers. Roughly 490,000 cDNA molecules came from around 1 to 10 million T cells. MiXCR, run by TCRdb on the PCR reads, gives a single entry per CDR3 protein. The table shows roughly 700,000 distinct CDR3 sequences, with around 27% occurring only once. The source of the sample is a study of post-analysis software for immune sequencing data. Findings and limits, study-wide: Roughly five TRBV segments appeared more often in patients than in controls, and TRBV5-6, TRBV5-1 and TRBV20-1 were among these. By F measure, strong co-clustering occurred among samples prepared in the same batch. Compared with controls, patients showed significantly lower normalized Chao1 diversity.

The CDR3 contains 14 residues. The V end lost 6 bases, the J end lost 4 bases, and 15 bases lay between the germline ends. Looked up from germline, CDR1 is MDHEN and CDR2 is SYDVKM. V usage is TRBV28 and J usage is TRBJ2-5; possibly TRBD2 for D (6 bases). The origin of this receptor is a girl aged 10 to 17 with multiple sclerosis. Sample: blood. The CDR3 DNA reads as TGTGCCAGCAGGTCCGCGGAGGGGCGAGAGACCCAGTACTTC. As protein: CASRSAEGRETQYF.